A single sample gave rise to the 23 T cell receptor beta chains below, sequenced in a study of beta chain features in type 1 diabetes. Expressed TCRB transcripts were sequenced after all isolated RNA was converted to cDNA. Here immunoSEQ multiplex PCR was the method, and the copy in TCRdb shows in-frame clones only, minus some. This table holds hundreds of thousands of clones, over 12% found once. No antigen has been assigned to these receptors. Study-level points and caveats: TCRB CDR3s were moderately but significantly shorter in Type 1 diabetes patients in all four CD4+ subsets.

The sequencing sample was made of naive CD4+ T cells from blood. The receptor source for this set is a man between 18 and 29 years old with type 1 diabetes.

J is TRBJ2-7 and V is TRBV29-1, with D maybe TRBD1 (6 bases). The V end was cut by 4 bases, the J end by 1 base, with 8 bases between. Germline CDR1 and CDR2: SQVTM and ANQGSEA. This CDR3 is built from 12 residues. The DNA of the CDR3 is TGCAGCGTTGGACAGGAGTCCTACGAGCAGTACTTC. Translating it yields CSVGQESYEQYF.

The rearrangement joins TRBV9 to TRBJ2-2; 8 nucleotides match TRBD1. The CDR3 length is 16 residues. CDR1 is SGDLS and CDR2 is YYNGEE in the germline V gene. V shed 4 bases and J 5 bases; nucleotides not matched to a gene: 10. The CDR3 bases are TGTGCCAGCAGCCCGATAACGGGACAGGCGACCGGGGAGCTGTTTTTT. Protein sequence: CASSPITGQATGELFF.

This clone appeared once. The V and J genes are TRBV6-5 and TRBJ2-7; 8 nucleotides agree with TRBD2. V dropped 0 bases and J dropped 2; count of bases not matched to a gene: 3. The CDR3 sequence is 15 residues long. The germline CDR1 and CDR2 sequences are MNHEY and SVGAGI. In DNA form, the CDR3 reads TGTGCCAGCAGTTACTCGGGCGGGAGGCCCTACGAGCAGTACTTC. Amino acids: CASSYSGGRPYEQYF.

The gene calls are TRBV30 and TRBJ2-5, with 7 bases that match TRBD2. V shed 4 bases and J 1 base; nucleotides not matched to a gene: 6. The CDR3 spans 14 residues. The germline gives CDR1 GTSNPN, CDR2 SVGIG (reference sequence). The CDR3 DNA reads TGTGCCTGGATCAAGCGGGGATTCCAAGAGACCCAGTACTTC. Its translation is CAWIKRGFQETQYF. The variable domain in full, with the rest retrieved from reference TRBV30 and TRBJ2-5, is SQTIHQWPATLVQPVGSPLSLECTVEGTSNPNLYWYRQAAGRGLQLLFYSVGIGQISSEVPQNLSASRPQDRQFILSSKKLLLSDSGFYLCAWIKRGFQETQYFGPGTRLLVL.

The rearrangement uses TRBV7-2 and TRBJ2-7; TRBD2 matches 11 bases. Unmatched junction bases numbered 14, after V lost 4 bases and J lost 3 bases. Germline V gene lookup returns CDR1 SGHTA and CDR2 FQGNSA. The CDR3 consists of 18 residues. The CDR3 loop reads CASSSQRLAGGVHYEQYF. Here the CDR3 DNA reads TGTGCCAGCAGCTCCCAGCGGCTAGCGGGAGGAGTGCACTACGAGCAGTACTTC. Looking up the rest from reference TRBV7-2 and TRBJ2-7 gives the full variable domain: GAGVSQSPSNKVTEKGKDVELRCDPISGHTALYWYRQSLGQGLEFLIYFQGNSAPDKSGLPSDRFSAERTGGSVSTLTIQRTQQEDSAVYLCASSSQRLAGGVHYEQYFGPGTRLTVT.

The rearrangement joins TRBV7-3 to TRBJ2-6; D is unresolved. The CDR3 totals 16 residues. Germline-derived CDR1 and CDR2 are SGHTA and FQGTGA. V was pared by 4 bases and J by 0 bases, with 10 bases between. In nucleotides, the CDR3 is TGTGCCAGCAGCTCCCCCGGGCTCTCTGGGGCCAACGTCCTGACTTTC. Translation gives CASSSPGLSGANVLTF.

The chain uses TRBV28 and TRBJ1-1; D remains ambiguous. The CDR3 loop spans 13 amino acids. In germline, CDR1 is MDHEN, CDR2 SYDVKM. V lost 5 bases and J lost 7, with 14 bases in between. CDR3 protein: CASSHLTTGEAFF. In DNA form, the CDR3 reads TGTGCCAGCAGTCACTTGACCACGGGTGAAGCTTTCTTT.

This clone appeared a few times. V usage is TRBV30 and J usage is TRBJ2-7; no definite D call. CDR3 length: 13 residues. Per the germline V gene, CDR1 is GTSNPN and CDR2 is SVGIG (reference sequence). V dropped 0 bases and J dropped 4 bases, with 10 bases sitting between them. The CDR3 nucleotides are TGTGCCTGGAGTGTACCGGAGCGTTACGAGCAGTACTTC. Amino acid sequence: CAWSVPERYEQYF.

The chain uses TRBV2 and TRBJ1-3, with D unresolved. This CDR3 spans 16 amino acids. V was trimmed by 4 bases and J by 0 bases, leaving 13 bases between them. CDR1 is SNHLY and CDR2 is FYNNEI in the germline V gene. CDR3 in DNA: TGTGCCAGCAGTGTGGGGAGGGCCCACTCTGGAAACACCATATATTTT. This codes for CASSVGRAHSGNTIYF.

The J gene is TRBJ2-7, the V gene TRBV30, with D unresolved. Trimming removed 2 bases at V and 0 bases at J, with 14 bases between. Looked up from germline, CDR1 is GTSNPN and CDR2 is SVGIG (reference sequence). This CDR3 contains 15 residues. In nucleotides, the CDR3 is TGTGCCTGGAGTATGGGGTCGGCGAGCTCCTACGAGCAGTACTTC. Protein product: CAWSMGSASSYEQYF.

V gene TRBV6-5 combines with J gene TRBJ2-5, with a tentative D call TRBD2 (6 bases). V shed 1 base and J shed 4 bases, with 7 bases lying between them. This CDR3 is 13 amino acids long. Germline V gene lookup returns CDR1 MNHEY and CDR2 SVGAGI. CDR3 coding DNA: TGTGCCAGCAGTTACTTGGGAGGAGAGACCCAGTACTTC. The encoded protein is CASSYLGGETQYF.

This chain joins TRBV9 and TRBJ2-5, with D tentatively TRBD2 (6 bases). The CDR3 extends over 14 amino acids. Germline CDR1 is SGDLS and CDR2 is YYNGEE. Trimming cost V 4 bases and J 1 base, with 11 bases left between them. This CDR3 is CASSRGTSQETQYF. Here the CDR3 DNA reads TGTGCCAGCAGCCGGGGGACCTCCCAAGAGACCCAGTACTTC.

This clone was seen a handful of times. The V and J genes are TRBV7-9 and TRBJ1-1; D uncertain. This CDR3 comprises 16 residues. The germline V gene encodes CDR1 SEHNR and CDR2 FQNEAQ (reference sequence). V was pared by 5 bases and J by 3 bases, with 19 bases between. CDR3 in amino acids: CASSLSPGSGDTEAFF. The DNA for the CDR3 is TGTGCCAGCAGCCTCTCCCCGGGTTCGGGAGACACTGAAGCTTTCTTT. The full variable domain, its missing parts supplied by reference TRBV7-9 and TRBJ1-1, is DTGVSQNPRHKITKRGQNVTFRCDPISEHNRLYWYRQTLGQGPEFLTYFQNEAQLEKSRLLSDRFSAERPKGSFSTLEIQRTEQGDSAMYLCASSLSPGSGDTEAFFGQGTRLTVV.

The J gene is TRBJ2-3, the V gene TRBV4-3, with 8 positions matching TRBD1. The length of the CDR3 is 18 residues. Looked up from germline, CDR1 is LGHNA and CDR2 is YSLEER. V was clipped by 1 base and J by 4 bases; unmatched bases: 13. The CDR3 reads CASSQALSGGFSPDTQYF. DNA of the CDR3: TGCGCCAGCAGCCAAGCTCTGTCAGGGGGCTTTTCACCAGATACGCAGTATTTT.

Only a few counts were recorded for this clone. The chain carries TRBV6-5 and TRBJ2-5; TRBD2 agrees at 11 bases. Trimming cost V 8 bases and J 3 bases; bases outside gene matches: 8. Germline assignment: CDR1 MNHEY and CDR2 SVGAGI. The CDR3 sequence is 15 residues long. The DNA of the CDR3 is TGTGCCAGCTCCCGTCTGACTAGCGGGGAAGAGACCCAGTACTTC. It translates to CASSRLTSGEETQYF.

This chain uses TRBV6-6 with TRBJ1-3; TRBD1 is a possible D gene (5 bases). V gave up 8 bases and J gave up 0 bases, with 14 bases separating them. The germline gives CDR1 MNHNY, CDR2 SVGAGI (reference sequence). This CDR3 is 15 amino acids long. The CDR3: CASCPGTSSGNTIYF. The CDR3 DNA follows: TGTGCCAGCTGCCCGGGGACTTCCTCTGGAAACACCATATATTTT.

A few counts support this clone. The chain joins TRBV29-1 to TRBJ2-7; D remains unclear. Germline CDR1 reads SQVTM; CDR2 reads ANQGSEA. Trimming removed 5 bases from V and 2 bases from J, with 10 bases in between. CDR3 size: 12 residues. This CDR3 reads CSVFLAPYEQYF. CDR3 sequence (DNA): TGCAGCGTTTTCTTAGCTCCCTACGAGCAGTACTTC.

The chain uses TRBV29-1 and TRBJ2-1; 12 bases match TRBD2. With 6 bases clipped from V and 5 bases from J, the junction kept 5 bases outside the gene matches. Germline CDR1 and CDR2: SQVTM and ANQGSEA. CDR3 length equals 14 residues. This CDR3 reads CSVARLAGDNEQFF. The CDR3 DNA sequence: TGCAGCGTGGCCAGACTAGCGGGAGACAATGAGCAGTTCTTC.

The gene calls are TRBV5-1 and TRBJ2-1; 9 bases agree with TRBD2. Germline lookup yields CDR1 SGHRS and CDR2 YFSETQ. V dropped 6 bases and J dropped 10; count of bases not matched to a gene: 17. CDR3 length: 16 amino acids. The CDR3 nucleotides read TGCGCCAGCAAGAGTGAAGCGGGGGGACCTAGTATGGAGCAGTTCTTC. Its translation: CASKSEAGGPSMEQFF. Full variable domain (missing parts from reference TRBV5-1 and TRBJ2-1): KAGVTQTPRYLIKTRGQQVTLSCSPISGHRSVSWYQQTPGQGLQFLFEYFSETQRNKGNFPGRFSGRQFSNSRSEMNVSTLELGDSALYLCASKSEAGGPSMEQFFGPGTRLTVL.

The CDR3 DNA reads as TGTGCCAGCAGTTACTTTGCAGGCTCTGGAAACACCATATATTTT. Translation: CASSYFAGSGNTIYF. The rearrangement links TRBV6-5 to TRBJ1-3; no definite D call. V lost 1 base, J lost 0 bases, and 7 bases lay in between. Germline values: CDR1 MNHEY, CDR2 SVGAGI. This CDR3 is 15 amino acids long.

This clone occurred a few times. This chain connects TRBV25-1 to TRBJ2-1; 7 bases match TRBD2. Germline V gene sequence: CDR1 MGHDK, CDR2 SYGVNS. Losses at the gene ends were 6 bases for V and 2 bases for J; bases not matched to a gene: 4. The CDR3 is 14 residues long. The CDR3 loop reads CASRAAGAYNEQFF. The CDR3 coding sequence is TGTGCCAGCAGGGCGGCGGGGGCCTACAATGAGCAGTTCTTC.

The chain employs TRBV2 and TRBJ1-5; maybe TRBD1 (6 bases). V was shortened by 8 bases and J by 5 bases, with 13 bases between the two germline ends. The CDR3 length is 13 residues. Germline CDR1 reads SNHLY; CDR2 reads FYNNEI. CDR3 coding DNA: TGTGCCAGCTTGCAGGGGCTCGATCAGCCCCAGCATTTT. This sequence encodes CASLQGLDQPQHF.

This clone has more than one count but fewer than ten. The chain couples TRBV4-1 to TRBJ1-2; D unresolved. The ends were cut back, 3 bases at V and 4 bases at J, with 9 bases in the middle. This CDR3 region has 13 residues. Germline CDR1 MGHRA, CDR2 YSYEKL. CDR3 DNA: TGCGCCAGCAGCCACCCCCAGAGCTATGGCTACACCTTC. Its translation is CASSHPQSYGYTF.